Below are 16 T cell receptor beta chains sequenced from a single sample in a study of CD8 T cells in ankylosing spondylitis. TCRdb re-analysed the 5' RACE reads in MiXCR, keeping a single row per CDR3 protein. Of about 220,000 distinct CDR3 sequences listed, roughly 24% are singletons. Input material: blood, either unsorted or a sorted T cell fraction (not recorded which). The receptors stem from a male donor with ankylosing spondylitis or in good health (not recorded which).

This clonotype occurred many times. The chain employs TRBV12-3 or TRBV12-4 and TRBJ2-5; D not certain. The germline V and J ends were trimmed by 3 bases and 5 bases, with 10 bases remaining between them. This CDR3 has 13 residues. CDR3 sequence reads: CASSFGFGETQYF. The DNA for the CDR3 is TGTGCCAGCAGTTTTGGCTTCGGGGAGACCCAGTACTTC.

This clonotype was seen at least ten times. The V gene is TRBV3-1, the J gene TRBJ1-1; D possibly corresponds to TRBD1 (5 bases). This CDR3 has 15 amino acids. The V gene's germline CDR1 is LGHDT and CDR2 YNNKEL (reference sequence). Trimming removed 1 base at V and 3 bases at J, with 12 bases between. The chain's CDR3 is CASSQVAGIDTEAFF. The CDR3 DNA reads as TGTGCCAGCAGCCAAGTGGCAGGGATAGACACTGAAGCTTTCTTT. The entire variable domain, with the rest obtained from reference TRBV3-1 and TRBJ1-1, is as follows: DTAVSQTPKYLVTQMGNDKSIKCEQNLGHDTMYWYKQDSKKFLKIMFSYNNKELIINETVPNRFSPKSPDKAHLNLHINSLELGDSAVYFCASSQVAGIDTEAFFGQGTRLTVV.

The CDR3 spells CASSWDGQQGAQYF. The CDR3 region has the DNA TGTGCCAGCAGTTGGGACGGGCAGCAAGGGGCCCAGTACTTC. V is TRBV12-3 or TRBV12-4 and J is TRBJ2-5; the D call may be TRBD1 or TRBD2 (5 bases each). CDR3 length equals 14 residues. The V end was cut by 4 bases, the J end by 9 bases, with 18 bases between.

This clonotype has at least ten counts. The chain couples TRBV4-3 to TRBJ1-4; a possible D gene is TRBD1 (5 bases). The ends were cut back, 1 base at V and 4 bases at J, with 7 bases in the middle. The length of the CDR3 is 14 residues. Per germline, CDR1 LGHNA and CDR2 YSLEER. CDR3 sequence reads: CASSQGQLNEKLFF. CDR3 DNA sequence: TGCGCCAGCAGCCAAGGACAGCTTAATGAAAAACTGTTTTTT.

This clonotype showed up just a few times. V gene TRBV6-5 combines with J gene TRBJ2-7; TRBD1 agrees at 10 bases. The CDR3 contains 15 residues. The germline gives CDR1 MNHEY, CDR2 SVGAGI. J was trimmed by 5 bases and V by 3 bases; bases with no gene match: 7. This CDR3 reads CASSYTLGQGNEQYF. DNA of the CDR3: TGTGCCAGCAGTTATACGTTGGGACAGGGGAACGAGCAGTACTTC.

This clonotype turned up a few times. The rearrangement links TRBV9 to TRBJ1-1, with D possibly matching TRBD1 (5 bases). This CDR3 is built from 15 residues. Trimming shortened V by 3 bases and J by 1 base, and 13 bases separated the two germline ends. CDR1 and CDR2 (germline): SGDLS, YYNGEE. For the CDR3, the DNA is TGTGCCAGCAGCGCGGACTGGGGCGGGAACACTGAAGCTTTCTTT. Translation: CASSADWGGNTEAFF.

This clonotype was seen many times. The chain uses TRBV7-9 and TRBJ1-5; maybe TRBD1 (6 bases). Germline CDR1 and CDR2: SEHNR and FQNEAQ (reference sequence). With 3 bases removed from V and 4 bases from J, the gap between germline ends came to 7 bases. CDR3 size: 13 residues. The CDR3 bases are TGTGCCAGCAGCTTCCAGGGGAATCAGCCCCAGCATTTT. Residues: CASSFQGNQPQHF.

This clonotype is medium-sized within its sample. The J gene is TRBJ2-3, the V gene TRBV24-1, with 10 bases lining up with TRBD1. With V trimmed by 8 bases and J by 3 bases, 1 base remained unmatched. Germline V gene sequence: CDR1 KGHDR, CDR2 SFDVKD. This CDR3 has 13 amino acids. The CDR3 region is CATMGQGTDTQYF. As DNA, the CDR3 is TGTGCCACCATGGGACAGGGGACAGATACGCAGTATTTT.

Only a few counts were recorded for this clonotype. The chain employs TRBV20-1 and TRBJ2-7; 8 nucleotides agree with TRBD2. V was clipped by 6 bases and J by 5 bases; unmatched bases: 18. The CDR3 sequence is 16 residues long. Germline V gene sequence: CDR1 DFQATT, CDR2 SNEGSKA (reference sequence). For the CDR3, the DNA is TGCAGTGCCCCTCCCACCCTCACGGGAGGGAGTGACGAGCAGTACTTC. Translated, it gives CSAPPTLTGGSDEQYF.

The V call is TRBV18, the J call TRBJ2-1; 10 bases are a match to TRBD2. V was pared by 6 bases and J by 4 bases, with 9 bases of the junction left unmatched. CDR1 is KGHSH, CDR2 LQKENI, per germline. This CDR3 comprises 16 residues. CDR3 loop: CASSPGAGGGYNEQFF. The CDR3, as DNA: TGTGCCAGCTCGCCTGGAGCGGGAGGGGGATACAATGAGCAGTTCTTC.

This clonotype was seen many times. The chain employs TRBV5-1 and TRBJ1-1; possible D gene TRBD1, 5 bases. Germline CDR1 is SGHRS and CDR2 is YFSETQ. V lost 3 bases and J 3 bases, leaving 9 bases between the germline ends. The CDR3 extends over 13 amino acids. This CDR3 reads CASSWTRDTEAFF. CDR3 nucleotides: TGCGCCAGCAGCTGGACCAGGGACACTGAAGCTTTCTTT.

V and J are TRBV12-3 or TRBV12-4 and TRBJ2-7; D gene uncertain. V was shortened by 6 bases and J by 7 bases, with 16 bases between the two germline ends. CDR3 length equals 13 residues. The CDR3 nucleotides read TGTGCCAGCAGACCGAGTAGGCGCTCGGAGCAGTACTTC. This gives the protein CASRPSRRSEQYF.

V gene TRBV6-1 combines with J gene TRBJ2-7; 10 bases agree with TRBD2. Germline CDR1 reads MNHNS; CDR2 reads SASEGT. The CDR3 consists of 16 residues. V shed 2 bases and J 0 bases; nucleotides not matched to a gene: 4. CDR3 sequence reads: CASSELAGALSYEQYF. The CDR3 DNA sequence: TGTGCCAGCAGTGAACTAGCGGGAGCCCTCTCCTACGAGCAGTACTTC.

This rearrangement joins TRBV27 to TRBJ2-3; D not resolved. The CDR3 contains 14 residues. V was shortened by 6 bases and J by 4 bases, with 14 bases between the two germline ends. Per the germline V gene, CDR1 is MNHEY and CDR2 is SMNVEV (reference sequence). The CDR3 DNA is TGTGCCAGCAGCGCCGCTAGTCTTGCAGATACGCAGTATTTT. Translating it yields CASSAASLADTQYF.

This clonotype was counted between two and nine times. The rearrangement joins TRBV9 to TRBJ2-5, with a possible D match to TRBD2 (6 bases). Trimming cost V 4 bases and J 1 base, with 14 bases left between them. The CDR3 covers 15 residues. The germline V gene has CDR1 SGDLS and CDR2 YYNGEE. The CDR3 loop reads CASSLRMGGQETQYF. The CDR3 DNA follows: TGTGCCAGCAGCCTCCGGATGGGGGGCCAAGAGACCCAGTACTTC.

This clonotype was picked up many times. The rearrangement uses TRBV3-1 and TRBJ1-1; D is ambiguous. V lost 3 bases, J lost 4 bases, and 9 bases lay in between. The CDR3 sequence is 13 residues long. Germline lookup yields CDR1 LGHDT and CDR2 YNNKEL (reference sequence). CDR3 sequence: CASSQHGSTEAFF. In nucleotides, the CDR3 is TGTGCCAGCAGCCAGCATGGGAGCACTGAAGCTTTCTTT. The full variable domain, its missing parts supplied by reference TRBV3-1 and TRBJ1-1, is DTAVSQTPKYLVTQMGNDKSIKCEQNLGHDTMYWYKQDSKKFLKIMFSYNNKELIINETVPNRFSPKSPDKAHLNLHINSLELGDSAVYFCASSQHGSTEAFFGQGTRLTVV.